This T cell receptor (beta chain) is drawn from a study of graft-versus-host responses after intestinal transplantation. Overall study context: Every recipient underwent anti-thymocyte globulin induction, then tacrolimus and steroids for about three years.

Notes on the study in general: Clonal ratios of graft-versus-host to host-versus-graft in allografts were high for patients exhibiting graft-donor T cell macrochimerism.

Concerning this clone itself: Its specificity is unknown.

Produced via immunoSEQ multiplex PCR; TCRdb's table is partial and in-frame only. Among about 110,000 clones listed, just under 95% were seen once. CDR1 and CDR2 (germline): MNHNS, SASEGT. This CDR3 is built from 14 residues. Trimming left V 5 bases short and J 1 base short, with 11 bases between. This specimen consisted of unstimulated CD8+ T cells sorted from spleen or lymph node cells, obtained before transplant. The origin of this receptor is a human donor who was the organ donor for an intestinal transplant. The rearrangement uses TRBV6-1 and TRBJ1-1; unclear D gene. The CDR3 reads CASSHQVPNTEAFF. DNA of the CDR3: TGTGCCAGCAGTCATCAGGTCCCGAACACTGAAGCTTTCTTT.